The 23 T cell receptor beta chains below come from one sample, sequenced in a study of blood T cells in healthy people across ages. It was with a sample-barcoded 5' primer and a J-beta primer mix that a second PCR of about 6 to 12 cycles was run. From the 5' RACE reads, TCRdb called clonotypes with MiXCR, one entry per CDR3 protein. In the table there are 850,000 to 1,100,000 distinct CDR3 sequences, around two fifths of which are singletons. The sample consisted of blood. Receptors were obtained from a man aged 18 to 30 in good health.

The rearrangement uses TRBV5-1 and TRBJ2-1, with D maybe TRBD2 (6 bases). From germline, CDR1 is SGHRS and CDR2 YFSETQ. This CDR3 contains 16 residues. With 4 bases removed from V and 1 base from J, the gap between germline ends came to 15 bases. The CDR3, as DNA: TGCGCCAGCAGCAAGGACGCCGGGGGTTCCTACAATGAGCAGTTCTTC. Protein: CASSKDAGGSYNEQFF.

This clonotype was found once. The chain recombines TRBV29-1 with TRBJ1-2; D uncertain. Germline V gives CDR1 SQVTM, CDR2 ANQGSEA. V lost 4 bases, J lost 5 bases, and 11 bases lay in between. The CDR3 has 12 amino acids. CDR3 nucleotide sequence: TGCAGCGTTGGCCACGCCAATTATGGCTACACCTTC. Translating gives CSVGHANYGYTF.

The J gene is TRBJ2-7, the V gene TRBV28; unclear D gene. The CDR3 contains 11 residues. Germline CDR1 MDHEN, CDR2 SYDVKM. V dropped 3 bases and J dropped 7 bases, with 7 bases sitting between them. DNA of the CDR3: TGTGCCAGCAGTTTGGTAAGGGAGCAGTACTTC. It encodes CASSLVREQYF.

This clonotype was detected ten times or more. The chain couples TRBV10-3 to TRBJ1-2; D is possibly TRBD1 (6 bases). Trimming took 11 bases from V and 4 from J, leaving 14 bases between them. The CDR3 is made up of 12 amino acids. The germline CDR1 and CDR2 sequences are ENHRY and SYGVKD. CDR3 residues: CAVRQATYGYTF. The CDR3 region has the DNA TGTGCCGTCCGACAGGCAACCTATGGCTACACCTTC.

This chain uses TRBV6-6 with TRBJ1-1, with 9 bases identical to TRBD1. Germline assignment: CDR1 MNHNY and CDR2 SVGAGI (reference sequence). This CDR3 is built from 16 residues. With 6 bases clipped from V and 2 bases from J, the junction kept 10 bases outside the gene matches. CDR3 in DNA: TGTGCCAGCAGCGAGAAAGGACAGGGGTACAACACTGAAGCTTTCTTT. As protein: CASSEKGQGYNTEAFF.

The chain combines TRBV6-4 with TRBJ2-3; D is undetermined. The CDR3 length is 16 residues. The V gene lost 7 bases and the J gene lost 0 bases, with 17 bases spanning the gap. The V gene's germline CDR1 is MRHNA and CDR2 SNTAGT. The CDR3 DNA reads TGTGCCAGCAAAAAAGGGCAGGACCGAAGCACAGATACGCAGTATTTT. This codes for CASKKGQDRSTDTQYF.

The rearrangement uses TRBV27 and TRBJ2-3; 7 positions agree with TRBD2. Germline loops: CDR1 MNHEY, CDR2 SMNVEV (reference sequence). V gave up 5 bases and J gave up 6 bases; unmatched junction bases: 11. The CDR3 contains 15 residues. This CDR3 is CASSPQRGLGDTQYF. The DNA for the CDR3 is TGTGCCAGCAGTCCTCAGCGGGGCCTAGGGGATACGCAGTATTTT.

This chain joins TRBV28 and TRBJ1-4; 7 bases match TRBD1. The length of the CDR3 is 15 residues. Germline CDR1 and CDR2: MDHEN and SYDVKM. The V gene end was trimmed by 1 base and the J gene end by 7 bases; junction bases not matched to a gene: 6. CDR3 bases: TGTGCCAGCAGTTTATTATCCCGGGACAGTGAAAAACTGTTTTTT. This encodes CASSLLSRDSEKLFF.

J is TRBJ2-3 and V is TRBV20-1; the D is unclear. The CDR3 totals 12 residues. With 1 base removed from V and 2 bases from J, the gap between germline ends came to 4 bases. Germline V gene sequence: CDR1 DFQATT, CDR2 SNEGSKA (reference sequence). The CDR3 reads CSARVATDTQYF. Here the CDR3 DNA reads TGCAGTGCTAGAGTGGCCACAGATACGCAGTATTTT.

The sample holds a few counts of this clonotype. This chain joins TRBV7-2 and TRBJ2-3, with 7 positions matching TRBD2. The trim removed 5 bases at V and 1 base at J, leaving 6 bases unmatched. CDR1 and CDR2 from the germline V gene are SGHTA and FQGNSA. The CDR3 is made up of 15 amino acids. Written as DNA, the CDR3 is TGTGCCAGCAGCCCCCGGGACTACCGCACAGATACGCAGTATTTT. Translation gives CASSPRDYRTDTQYF.

This chain uses TRBV15 with TRBJ2-2, with D uncertain. The V gene lost 8 bases and the J gene lost 3 bases, with 10 bases spanning the gap. CDR1 and CDR2 from the germline V gene are LNHNV and YYDKDF (reference sequence). CDR3 length: 13 amino acids. The CDR3 sequence is CATASGYTGELFF. Here the CDR3 DNA reads TGTGCCACCGCATCTGGGTACACCGGGGAGCTGTTTTTT. Filled out from reference TRBV15 and TRBJ2-2, the complete variable domain reads DAMVIQNPRYQVTQFGKPVTLSCSQTLNHNVMYWYQQKSSQAPKLLFHYYDKDFNNEADTPDNFQSRRPNTSFCFLDIRSPGLGDTAMYLCATASGYTGELFFGEGSRLTVL.

CDR3 sequence reads: CATSGQNRVSTDTQYF. In DNA form, the CDR3 reads TGTGCCACCAGTGGCCAGAACAGGGTGAGCACAGATACGCAGTATTTT. This chain joins TRBV24-1 and TRBJ2-3, with a tentative D call TRBD1 (6 bases). The CDR3 spans 16 residues. Germline-derived CDR1 and CDR2 are KGHDR and SFDVKD. The V end lost 5 bases, the J end lost 0 bases, and 14 bases lay between the germline ends.

The chain has TRBV21-1 and TRBJ1-2; the table names TRBD1, a call not compared with the DNA. TRBV21-1 is a pseudogene locus. The CDR3 length is 14 residues. Here the CDR3 reads CASSKGRGPLSYTF. The DNA of the CDR3 is TGTGCCAGCAGCAAAGGCAGGGGACCGTTGAGCTACACCTTC.

This clonotype has more than one count but fewer than ten. This chain connects TRBV5-1 to TRBJ1-2; D unresolved. Trimming took 0 bases from V and 4 from J, leaving 13 bases between them. Germline CDR1 and CDR2: SGHRS and YFSETQ. This CDR3 region has 15 residues. The CDR3 sequence: CASSLEASPAYGYTF. The CDR3 DNA reads TGCGCCAGCAGCTTGGAGGCCTCGCCGGCCTATGGCTACACCTTC.

V is TRBV21-1 and J is TRBJ1-5. TRBV21-1 is a recognized pseudogene. The CDR3 sequence is 15 residues long. The CDR3 region has the DNA TGTGCCAGTAGCAAAGTAGGATGTCGCAATCAGCCCCAGCATTTT. Encoded protein: CASSKVGCRNQPQHF.

The chain links TRBV6-1 to TRBJ1-5; D might be TRBD1 (5 bases). This CDR3 is 13 amino acids long. V was clipped by 5 bases and J by 11 bases, with 16 bases between them. Germline V gene sequence: CDR1 MNHNS, CDR2 SASEGT. Here the CDR3 DNA reads TGTGCCAGCAGTACCAGTGGGGGGAGTACCCAGCATTTT. Translated: CASSTSGGSTQHF.

The sample holds a few counts of this clonotype. The rearrangement links TRBV7-2 to TRBJ1-2; no firm D call. V lost 1 base and J 2 bases, leaving 11 bases between the germline ends. This CDR3 has 15 amino acids. Per the germline V gene, CDR1 is SGHTA and CDR2 is FQGNSA. The CDR3: CASSLEAETNYGYTF. Here the CDR3 DNA reads TGTGCCAGCAGCTTAGAGGCGGAAACAAACTATGGCTACACCTTC.

The rearrangement joins TRBV2 to TRBJ1-1; no firm D call. V gave up 4 bases and J gave up 7 bases, with 16 bases separating them. Looked up from germline, CDR1 is SNHLY and CDR2 is FYNNEI. This CDR3 spans 14 amino acids. DNA for the CDR3: TGTGCCAGCAGTGCGATAAGGAGGGTCAGTGAAGCTTTCTTT. Translated, it gives CASSAIRRVSEAFF.

This chain uses TRBV6-6 with TRBJ2-3; the match to TRBD2 covers 8 bases. V was pared by 2 bases and J by 5 bases, with 6 bases of the junction left unmatched. The germline gives CDR1 MNHNY, CDR2 SVGAGI (reference sequence). CDR3 size: 15 residues. CDR3 in DNA: TGTGCCAGCAGTTACCGGGGGGGGCTCGAAGATACGCAGTATTTT. Its protein is CASSYRGGLEDTQYF.

This clonotype was seen ten or more times. This chain uses TRBV13 with TRBJ2-6; D is unclear. CDR1 is PRHDT and CDR2 is FYEKMQ in the germline V gene (reference sequence). This CDR3 is built from 14 residues. Trimming took off 4 bases at V and 5 bases at J, with 9 bases between the two ends. The CDR3 DNA sequence: TGTGCCAGCAGCTCTAACCGGTGGGCCAACGTCCTGACTTTC. Translated: CASSSNRWANVLTF. The variable domain in full, completed from reference TRBV13 and TRBJ2-6, reads AAGVIQSPRHLIKEKRETATLKCYPIPRHDTVYWYQQGPGQDPQFLISFYEKMQSDKGSIPDRFSAQQFSDYHSELNMSSLELGDSALYFCASSSNRWANVLTFGAGSRLTVL.

This clonotype was detected a few times. V is TRBV7-6 and J is TRBJ2-3, with 8 nucleotides matching TRBD2. Trimming removed 8 bases from V and 3 bases from J; junction bases left unmatched: 10. Looked up from germline, CDR1 is SGHVS and CDR2 is FNYEAQ. This CDR3 contains 15 residues. The CDR3, as DNA: TGTGCCAGCCACCCTGGCGGGGGGCAGACAGATACGCAGTATTTT. Its protein is CASHPGGGQTDTQYF.

This clonotype was observed many times. V gene TRBV9 combines with J gene TRBJ2-3, with 9 nucleotides matching TRBD1. The CDR3 runs to 14 residues. With 7 bases clipped from V and 3 bases from J, the junction kept 6 bases outside the gene matches. Germline V gene sequence: CDR1 SGDLS, CDR2 YYNGEE. CDR3 region: CASARQGDTDTQYF. CDR3 bases: TGTGCCAGCGCTCGACAGGGGGATACAGATACGCAGTATTTT. The full variable domain, in which reference TRBV9 and TRBJ2-3 provide the parts outside the CDR3, is DSGVTQTPKHLITATGQRVTLRCSPRSGDLSVYWYQQSLDQGLQFLIQYYNGEERAKGNILERFSAQQFPDLHSELNLSSLELGDSALYFCASARQGDTDTQYFGPGTRLTVL.

This clonotype was seen only a few times. The chain uses TRBV20-1 and TRBJ1-2; perhaps TRBD1 as D (5 bases). V lost 4 bases and J lost 2, with 8 bases in between. The CDR3 runs 12 residues. Looked up from germline, CDR1 is DFQATT and CDR2 is SNEGSKA (reference sequence). In DNA, the CDR3 is TGCAGTGCTATTAGACAGAACTATGGCTACACCTTC. Its translation: CSAIRQNYGYTF.